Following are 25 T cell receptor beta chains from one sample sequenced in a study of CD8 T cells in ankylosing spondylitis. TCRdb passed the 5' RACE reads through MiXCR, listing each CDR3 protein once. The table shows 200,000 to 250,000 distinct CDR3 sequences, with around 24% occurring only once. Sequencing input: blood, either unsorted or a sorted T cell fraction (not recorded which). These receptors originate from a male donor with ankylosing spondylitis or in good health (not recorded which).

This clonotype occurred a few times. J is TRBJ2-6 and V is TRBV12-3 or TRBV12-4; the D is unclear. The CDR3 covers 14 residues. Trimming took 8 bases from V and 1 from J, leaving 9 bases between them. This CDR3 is CASRHGSGANVLTF. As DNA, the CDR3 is TGTGCCAGCCGTCATGGGTCTGGGGCCAACGTCCTGACTTTC.

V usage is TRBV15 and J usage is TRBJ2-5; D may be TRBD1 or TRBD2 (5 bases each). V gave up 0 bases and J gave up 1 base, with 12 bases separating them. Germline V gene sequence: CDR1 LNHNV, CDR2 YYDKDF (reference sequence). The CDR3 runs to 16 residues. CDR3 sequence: CATSRDGGRGQETQYF. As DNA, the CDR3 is TGTGCCACCAGCAGAGATGGGGGTAGGGGCCAAGAGACCCAGTACTTC.

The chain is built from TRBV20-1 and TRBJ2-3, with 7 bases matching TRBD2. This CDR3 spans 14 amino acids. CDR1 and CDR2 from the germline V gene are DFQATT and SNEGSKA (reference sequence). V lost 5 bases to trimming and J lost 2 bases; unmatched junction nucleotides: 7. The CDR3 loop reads CSAPLALNTDTQYF. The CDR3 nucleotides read TGCAGTGCTCCACTAGCGTTGAACACAGATACGCAGTATTTT.

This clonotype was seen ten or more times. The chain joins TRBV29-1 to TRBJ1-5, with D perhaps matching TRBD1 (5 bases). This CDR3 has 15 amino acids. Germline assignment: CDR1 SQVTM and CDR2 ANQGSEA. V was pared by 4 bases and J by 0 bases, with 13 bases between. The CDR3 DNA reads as TGCAGCGTTGTGCCCGGGGGGAGTAGCAATCAGCCCCAGCATTTT. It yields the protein CSVVPGGSSNQPQHF.

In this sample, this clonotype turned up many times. The CDR3 region has the DNA TGTGCCAGCAGCCGGACGGGGGTGAACACTGAAGCTTTCTTT. Protein: CASSRTGVNTEAFF. This chain joins TRBV5-5 and TRBJ1-1, with D possibly being TRBD1 (5 bases). CDR1 and CDR2 from the germline V gene are SGHKS and YYEKEE (reference sequence). Trimming took 4 bases from V and 0 from J, leaving 10 bases between them. This CDR3 has 14 amino acids.

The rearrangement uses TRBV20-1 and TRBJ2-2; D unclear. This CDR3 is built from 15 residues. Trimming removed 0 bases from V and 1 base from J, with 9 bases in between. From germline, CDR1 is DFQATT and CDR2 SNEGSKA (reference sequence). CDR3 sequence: CSARDGGKNTGELFF. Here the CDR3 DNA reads TGCAGTGCTAGAGACGGCGGTAAGAACACCGGGGAGCTGTTTTTT.

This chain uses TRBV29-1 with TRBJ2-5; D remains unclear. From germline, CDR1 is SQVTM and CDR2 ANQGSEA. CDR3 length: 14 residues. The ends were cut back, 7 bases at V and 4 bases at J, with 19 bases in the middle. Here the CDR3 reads CSARAGWALETQYF. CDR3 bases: TGCAGCGCTAGAGCAGGATGGGCCTTAGAGACCCAGTACTTC.

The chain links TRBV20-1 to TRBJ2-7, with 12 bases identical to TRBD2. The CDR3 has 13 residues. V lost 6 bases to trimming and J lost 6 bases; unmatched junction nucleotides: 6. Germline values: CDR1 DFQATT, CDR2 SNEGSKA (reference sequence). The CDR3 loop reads CSAATSGSFEQYF. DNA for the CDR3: TGCAGTGCCGCGACTAGCGGGAGTTTCGAGCAGTACTTC.

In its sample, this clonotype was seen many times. CDR3 residues: CASRNTWDNEQFF. The CDR3 nucleotides read TGTGCCAGTAGGAACACGTGGGACAATGAGCAGTTCTTC. This chain links TRBV12-3 or TRBV12-4 with TRBJ2-1; no definite D call. This CDR3 spans 13 amino acids. The V end lost 9 bases, the J end lost 5 bases, and 14 bases lay between the germline ends.

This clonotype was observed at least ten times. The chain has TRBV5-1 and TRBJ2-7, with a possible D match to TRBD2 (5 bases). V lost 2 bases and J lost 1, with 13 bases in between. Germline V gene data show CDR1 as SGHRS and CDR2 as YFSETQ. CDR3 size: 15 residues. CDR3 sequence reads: CASSFYGPGSYEQYF. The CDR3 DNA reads TGCGCCAGCAGCTTTTACGGTCCGGGGTCCTACGAGCAGTACTTC.

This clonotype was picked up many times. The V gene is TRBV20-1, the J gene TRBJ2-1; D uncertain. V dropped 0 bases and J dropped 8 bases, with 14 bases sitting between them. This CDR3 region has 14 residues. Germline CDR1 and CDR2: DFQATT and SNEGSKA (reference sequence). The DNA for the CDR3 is TGCAGTGCTAGAGATAGCAAAAACAACGATGAGCAGTTCTTC. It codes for CSARDSKNNDEQFF.

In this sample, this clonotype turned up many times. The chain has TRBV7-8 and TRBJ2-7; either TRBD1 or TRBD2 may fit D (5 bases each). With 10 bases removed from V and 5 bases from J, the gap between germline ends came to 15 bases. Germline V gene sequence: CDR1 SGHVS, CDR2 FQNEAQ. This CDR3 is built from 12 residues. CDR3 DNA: TGTGCCACCGGGGCATTCTTACACGAGCAGTACTTC. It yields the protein CATGAFLHEQYF.

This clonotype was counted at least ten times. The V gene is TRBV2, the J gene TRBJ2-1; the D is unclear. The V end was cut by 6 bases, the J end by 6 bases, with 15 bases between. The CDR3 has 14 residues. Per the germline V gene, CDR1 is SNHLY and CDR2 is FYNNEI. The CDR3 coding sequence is TGTGCCAGCAGCCCTTCCCGGCAAGGCAATGAGCAGTTCTTC. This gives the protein CASSPSRQGNEQFF.

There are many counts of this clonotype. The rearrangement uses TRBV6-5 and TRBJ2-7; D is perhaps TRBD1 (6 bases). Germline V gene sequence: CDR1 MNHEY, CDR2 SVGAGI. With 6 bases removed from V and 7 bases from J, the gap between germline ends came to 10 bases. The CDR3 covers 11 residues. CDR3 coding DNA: TGTGCCAGCAGCACAAGGGGGGAGCAGTACTTC. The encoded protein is CASSTRGEQYF.

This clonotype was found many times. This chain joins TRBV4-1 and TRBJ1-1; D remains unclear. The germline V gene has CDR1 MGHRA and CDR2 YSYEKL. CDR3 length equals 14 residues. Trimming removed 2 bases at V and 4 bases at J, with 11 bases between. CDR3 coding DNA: TGCGCCAGCAGCCAAACAGACTACGGCACTGAAGCTTTCTTT. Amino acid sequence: CASSQTDYGTEAFF.

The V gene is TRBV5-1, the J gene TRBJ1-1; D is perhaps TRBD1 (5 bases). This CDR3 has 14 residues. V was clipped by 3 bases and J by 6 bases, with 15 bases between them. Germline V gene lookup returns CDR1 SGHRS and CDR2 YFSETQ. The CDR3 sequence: CASSSSQSRAEAFF. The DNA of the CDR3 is TGCGCCAGCAGCTCCTCACAGAGCAGGGCTGAAGCTTTCTTT.

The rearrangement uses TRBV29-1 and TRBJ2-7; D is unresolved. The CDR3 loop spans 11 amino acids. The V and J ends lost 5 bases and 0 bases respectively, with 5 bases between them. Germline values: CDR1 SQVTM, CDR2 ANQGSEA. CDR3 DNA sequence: TGCAGCGTTACTACCTCCTACGAGCAGTACTTC. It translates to CSVTTSYEQYF.

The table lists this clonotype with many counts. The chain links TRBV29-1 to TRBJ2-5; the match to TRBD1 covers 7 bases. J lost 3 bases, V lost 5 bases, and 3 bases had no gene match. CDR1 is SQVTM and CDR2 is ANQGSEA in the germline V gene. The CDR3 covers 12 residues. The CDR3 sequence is CSVRQGEETQYF. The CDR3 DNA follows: TGCAGCGTTCGACAGGGAGAAGAGACCCAGTACTTC. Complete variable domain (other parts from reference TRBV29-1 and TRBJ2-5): SAVISQKPSRDICQRGTSLTIQCQVDSQVTMMFWYRQQPGQSLTLIATANQGSEATYESGFVIDKFPISRPNLTFSTLTVSNMSPEDSSIYLCSVRQGEETQYFGPGTRLLVL.

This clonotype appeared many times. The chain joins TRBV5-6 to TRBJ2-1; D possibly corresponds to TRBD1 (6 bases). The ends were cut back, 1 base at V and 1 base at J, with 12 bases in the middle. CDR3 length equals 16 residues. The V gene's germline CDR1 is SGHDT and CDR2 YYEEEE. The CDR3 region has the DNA TGTGCCAGCAGCTTGTTGAACAGGGCTTCCTACAATGAGCAGTTCTTC. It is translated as CASSLLNRASYNEQFF.

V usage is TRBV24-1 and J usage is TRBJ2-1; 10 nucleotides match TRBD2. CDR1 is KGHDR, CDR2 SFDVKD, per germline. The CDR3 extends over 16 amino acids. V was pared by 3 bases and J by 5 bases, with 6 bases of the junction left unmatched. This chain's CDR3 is CATSDPSGSFNNEQFF. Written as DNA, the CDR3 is TGTGCCACCAGTGATCCTAGCGGGAGTTTCAACAATGAGCAGTTCTTC.

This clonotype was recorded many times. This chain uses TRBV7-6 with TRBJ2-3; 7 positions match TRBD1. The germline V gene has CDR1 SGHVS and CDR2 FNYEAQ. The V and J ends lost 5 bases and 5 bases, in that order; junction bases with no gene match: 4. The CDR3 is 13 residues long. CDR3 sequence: CASSVYRGDTQYF. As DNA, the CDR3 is TGTGCCAGCAGCGTCTACAGGGGAGATACGCAGTATTTT.

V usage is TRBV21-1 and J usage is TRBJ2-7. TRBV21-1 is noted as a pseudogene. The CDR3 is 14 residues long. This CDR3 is CASSKFPRQYEQYF. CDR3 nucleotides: TGTGCCAGCAGCAAATTTCCGCGGCAGTACGAGCAGTACTTC.

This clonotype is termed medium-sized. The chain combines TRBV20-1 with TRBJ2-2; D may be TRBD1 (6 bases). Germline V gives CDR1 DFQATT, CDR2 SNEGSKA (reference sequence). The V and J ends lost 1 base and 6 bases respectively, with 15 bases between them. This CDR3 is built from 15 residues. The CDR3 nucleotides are TGCAGTGCTAGAGTTAAAGGGGGTTTATCCGGGGAGCTGTTTTTT. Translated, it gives CSARVKGGLSGELFF.

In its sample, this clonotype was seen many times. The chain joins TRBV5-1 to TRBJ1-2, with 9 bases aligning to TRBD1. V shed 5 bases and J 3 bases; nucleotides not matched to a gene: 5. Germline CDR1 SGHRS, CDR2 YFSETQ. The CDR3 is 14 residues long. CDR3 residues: CASRAGTGHYGYTF. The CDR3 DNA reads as TGCGCCAGCAGAGCCGGGACAGGGCACTATGGCTACACCTTC.

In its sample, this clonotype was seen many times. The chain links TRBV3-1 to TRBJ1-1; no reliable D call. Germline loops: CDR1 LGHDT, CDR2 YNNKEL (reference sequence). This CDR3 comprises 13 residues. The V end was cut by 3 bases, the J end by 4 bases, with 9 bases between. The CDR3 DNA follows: TGTGCCAGCAGCCAGGGTGGCGGCACTGAAGCTTTCTTT. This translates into CASSQGGGTEAFF.